This note documents a single T cell receptor (beta chain) sequence. The data stem from a study of T cell changes during pregnancy in multiple sclerosis. Germline CDR1 SNHLY, CDR2 FYNNEI. V dropped 5 bases and J dropped 8; count of bases not matched to a gene: 14. The CDR3 runs to 15 residues. Sequencing used immunoSEQ multiplex PCR; TCRdb keeps in-frame clones, though not all of them. This table holds 70,000 to 100,000 clones, 85% to 95% found once. The specimen was peripheral blood, collected in the first trimester of pregnancy. The sequence was collected from a female donor with multiple sclerosis, enrolled in a pregnancy study. The J gene is TRBJ1-2, the V gene TRBV2; 7 positions agree with TRBD1. CDR3 residues: CASSPDRVGSWGYTF. The CDR3 region has the DNA TGTGCCAGCAGTCCCGACAGGGTGGGAAGTTGGGGCTACACCTTC.